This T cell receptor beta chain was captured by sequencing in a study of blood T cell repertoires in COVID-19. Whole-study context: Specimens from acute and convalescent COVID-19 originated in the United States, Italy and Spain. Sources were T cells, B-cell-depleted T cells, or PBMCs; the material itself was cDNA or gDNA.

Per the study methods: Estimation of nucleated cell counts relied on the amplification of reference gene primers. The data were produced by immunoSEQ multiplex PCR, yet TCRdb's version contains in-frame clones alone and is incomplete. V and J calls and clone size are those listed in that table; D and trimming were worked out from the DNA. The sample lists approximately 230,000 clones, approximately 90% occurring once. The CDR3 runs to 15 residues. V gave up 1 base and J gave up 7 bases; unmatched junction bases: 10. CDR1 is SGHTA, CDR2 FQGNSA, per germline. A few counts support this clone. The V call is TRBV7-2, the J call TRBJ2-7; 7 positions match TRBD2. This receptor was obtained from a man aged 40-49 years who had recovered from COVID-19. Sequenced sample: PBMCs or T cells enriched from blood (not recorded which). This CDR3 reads CASSLERTSGGEQYF. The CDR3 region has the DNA TGTGCCAGCAGCTTAGAGCGGACTAGTGGTGGGGAGCAGTACTTC.